This T cell receptor (beta chain) was recovered during a study of monozygotic twins with inflammatory bowel disease. Every TCR library consumed about 3.5 ug of total RNA. Template switching was used to attach UMIs, which incorporated a 6-nucleotide sample barcode. With the 5' RACE reads reprocessed, TCRdb shows one record per CDR3 protein and no DNA. This repertoire comprises 330,000 or so distinct CDR3 sequences; its ten largest clones make up approximately 2%. The CDR3 covers 13 residues. Germline CDR1 reads MDHEN; CDR2 reads SYDVKM. The receptor comes from a human donor with ulcerative colitis or Crohn's disease, or a healthy co-twin of an affected twin (not recorded which). The sample taken for sequencing was blood. This chain uses TRBV28 with TRBJ1-6. CDR3 protein: CASSLSLNSPLHF.